What follows are 21 T cell receptor beta chains derived from one specimen sequenced in a study of T cell repertoires in cytomegalovirus infection. MiXCR, run by TCRdb on the reads, gives a single entry per CDR3 protein. The table has about 240,000 distinct CDR3 sequences, 5% to 8.5% seen once. The material sequenced was PBMCs. The receptors originated from a human donor in good health (CMV status not recorded). Some clones in this sample may be carry-over from other donors' samples.

This clonotype was seen repeatedly, ten times or more. The V and J genes are TRBV6-5 and TRBJ1-6; D gene ambiguous. The germline V and J ends were trimmed by 6 bases and 0 bases, with 9 bases remaining between them. Germline-derived CDR1 and CDR2 are MNHEY and SVGAGI. This CDR3 comprises 15 residues. The CDR3 loop is CASSPVVSYNSPLHF. CDR3 DNA: TGTGCCAGCAGCCCCGTAGTCTCCTATAATTCACCCCTCCACTTT.

The rearrangement links TRBV18 to TRBJ1-1; maybe TRBD1 (5 bases). The CDR3 is 15 amino acids. Germline V lookup: CDR1 KGHSH, CDR2 LQKENI. V was cut by 0 bases and J by 5 bases, with 13 bases left in between. The CDR3 DNA reads as TGTGCCAGCTCACCACCGCGAGGGCAGGGTACTGAAGCTTTCTTT. Protein: CASSPPRGQGTEAFF.

V gene TRBV10-3 combines with J gene TRBJ1-5; 7 bases are shared with TRBD1. The CDR3 is made up of 16 amino acids. Losses at the gene ends were 0 bases for V and 2 bases for J; bases not matched to a gene: 4. CDR1 is ENHRY and CDR2 is SYGVKD in the germline V gene. The CDR3 DNA reads TGTGCCATCAGTGAGTCGATGCAGGGGGGCAATCAGCCCCAGCATTTT. The encoded protein is CAISESMQGGNQPQHF.

The rearrangement links TRBV20-1 to TRBJ1-5; D is possibly TRBD1 (6 bases). V dropped 2 bases and J dropped 4 bases, with 12 bases sitting between them. The CDR3 has 14 amino acids. From germline, CDR1 is DFQATT and CDR2 SNEGSKA (reference sequence). This CDR3 reads CSARQGLRNQPQHF. The CDR3, as DNA: TGCAGTGCTAGACAGGGGCTGAGGAATCAGCCCCAGCATTTT.

The chain has TRBV29-1 and TRBJ1-1; D not certain. The length of the CDR3 is 12 residues. CDR1 SQVTM and CDR2 ANQGSEA come from the germline V gene. V dropped 8 bases and J dropped 0 bases, with 10 bases sitting between them. The CDR3 spells CSTWTVNTEAFF. The CDR3 bases are TGCAGCACCTGGACCGTGAACACTGAAGCTTTCTTT.

This clonotype was found many times. The genes are TRBV7-3 and TRBJ2-5, with D possibly matching TRBD1 (6 bases). Germline CDR1 and CDR2: SGHTA and FQGTGA. The CDR3 is 14 amino acids. V was pared by 4 bases and J by 6 bases, with 15 bases between. CDR3 DNA: TGTGCCAGCAGCTCAACAGGGTCAGCAAAGACCCAGTACTTC. Translated, it gives CASSSTGSAKTQYF.

J is TRBJ2-6 and V is TRBV6-2 or TRBV6-3, with D perhaps matching TRBD1 or TRBD2 (5 bases each). Germline lookup yields CDR1 MNHEY and CDR2 SVGEGT. V was pared by 5 bases and J by 1 base, with 15 bases between. The CDR3 contains 17 residues. The CDR3 spells CASSQQYGASGANVLTF. CDR3 DNA sequence: TGTGCCAGCAGTCAACAGTACGGGGCATCTGGGGCCAACGTCCTGACTTTC.

There are a few counts of this clonotype. CDR3 sequence reads: CSASGPSNYGYTF. Here the CDR3 DNA reads TGCAGTGCTAGCGGCCCCAGCAACTATGGCTACACCTTC. The rearrangement uses TRBV20-1 and TRBJ1-2; no firm D call. The CDR3 covers 13 residues. Germline CDR1 reads DFQATT; CDR2 reads SNEGSKA (reference sequence). The V and J ends lost 3 bases and 2 bases respectively, with 10 bases between them.

This clonotype was observed many times. The chain is built from TRBV20-1 and TRBJ1-2; perhaps TRBD1 as D (6 bases). Germline V gives CDR1 DFQATT, CDR2 SNEGSKA (reference sequence). CDR3 length: 12 amino acids. Trimming cost V 1 base and J 12 bases, with 15 bases left between them. DNA for the CDR3: TGCAGTGCTAGAGGCAGGGGAAGGGAAGACACCTTC. Protein: CSARGRGREDTF.

A few counts support this clonotype. The J gene is TRBJ1-5, the V gene TRBV4-3, with D possibly being TRBD1 (5 bases). Germline assignment: CDR1 LGHNA and CDR2 YSLEER. This CDR3 is 15 amino acids long. The germline V and J ends were trimmed by 1 base and 4 bases, with 11 bases remaining between them. The CDR3 region is CASSQALDKNQPQHF. CDR3 in DNA: TGCGCCAGCAGCCAAGCTCTGGACAAAAATCAGCCCCAGCATTTT.

The table lists this clonotype with many counts. The V and J genes are TRBV7-9 and TRBJ1-2; D possibly corresponds to TRBD1 (5 bases). Deletions cut 5 bases from V and 5 bases from J, with 12 bases between. The CDR3 length is 13 residues. Germline CDR1 reads SEHNR; CDR2 reads FQNEAQ (reference sequence). The CDR3 DNA is TGTGCCAGCAGCCTACAGGCAGCTTATGGCTACACCTTC. Translated: CASSLQAAYGYTF.

This clonotype occurred many times. The chain employs TRBV7-2 and TRBJ1-4, with D maybe TRBD1 (6 bases). V dropped 5 bases and J dropped 13 bases, with 17 bases sitting between them. Germline V CDR1 and CDR2: SGHTA, FQGNSA. This CDR3 spans 13 amino acids. CDR3 DNA sequence: TGTGCCAGCAGCCCCCTGGACAGCCAAGGACTGTTTTTT. This translates into CASSPLDSQGLFF.

This clonotype has just one count. A read error may be the cause here, since a much bigger clone is one base away. This rearrangement joins TRBV5-6 to TRBJ1-5; D is unresolved. The CDR3 length is 14 residues. Germline V gives CDR1 SGHDT, CDR2 YYEEEE. Trimming took 0 bases from V and 6 from J, leaving 10 bases between them. The CDR3 DNA sequence: TGTGCCAGCAGCTTGGTACGCGTTCCTCAGCCCCAGCATTTT. Translation gives CASSLVRVPQPQHF.

This clonotype was counted ten times or more. This chain joins TRBV19 and TRBJ1-5, with D unresolved. The CDR3 covers 14 residues. The germline CDR1 and CDR2 sequences are LNHDA and SQIVND (reference sequence). The V and J ends lost 7 bases and 1 base respectively, with 11 bases between them. The CDR3 loop reads CASTTTSSNQPQHF. CDR3 nucleotides: TGTGCCAGTACCACGACATCAAGCAATCAGCCCCAGCATTTT. The full variable domain, its missing parts supplied by reference TRBV19 and TRBJ1-5, is DGGITQSPKYLFRKEGQNVTLSCEQNLNHDAMYWYRQDPGQGLRLIYYSQIVNDFQKGDIAEGYSVSREKKESFPLTVTSAQKNPTAFYLCASTTTSSNQPQHFGDGTRLSIL.

The chain carries TRBV7-6 and TRBJ2-3; possible D gene TRBD2, 6 bases. Trimming shortened V by 6 bases and J by 2 bases, and 33 bases separated the two germline ends. The CDR3 is made up of 21 amino acids. Germline V gene sequence: CDR1 SGHVS, CDR2 FNYEAQ. The CDR3 region has the DNA TGTGCCAGCAGACTAGGCTTCGGCCAACCCCGGGCGGGGCGAATCACAGATACGCAGTATTTT. It codes for CASRLGFGQPRAGRITDTQYF.

This clonotype was seen only a few times. The chain combines TRBV14 with TRBJ1-6, with 7 nucleotides matching TRBD1. Germline V gene data show CDR1 as SGHDN and CDR2 as FVKESK. V lost 1 base, J lost 10 bases, and 13 bases stayed unmatched. This CDR3 has 17 amino acids. Here the CDR3 reads CASSQGNWTGRGSPLHF. The CDR3 region has the DNA TGTGCCAGCAGCCAAGGGAACTGGACAGGCCGAGGCTCACCCCTCCACTTT. Supplemented by reference TRBV14 and TRBJ1-6, the full variable domain reads EAGVTQFPSHSVIEKGQTVTLRCDPISGHDNLYWYRRVMGKEIKFLLHFVKESKQDESGMPNNRFLAERTGGTYSTLKVQPAELEDSGVYFCASSQGNWTGRGSPLHFGNGTRLTVT.

At least ten counts were recorded for this clonotype. The rearrangement links TRBV29-1 to TRBJ1-1; D may be TRBD1 (5 bases). The V end lost 4 bases, the J end lost 2 bases, and 8 bases lay between the germline ends. CDR1 SQVTM and CDR2 ANQGSEA come from the germline V gene. CDR3 length: 12 amino acids. The CDR3 nucleotides read TGCAGCGTTGCCGACAGCAACACTGAAGCTTTCTTT. This codes for CSVADSNTEAFF.

V gene TRBV28 combines with J gene TRBJ1-4; TRBD1 is a possible D gene (5 bases). This CDR3 region has 15 residues. The germline V gene encodes CDR1 MDHEN and CDR2 SYDVKM. The V gene lost 3 bases and the J gene lost 4 bases, with 12 bases spanning the gap. Written as DNA, the CDR3 is TGTGCCAGCAGTTTCACGGGACCGATTAATGAAAAACTGTTTTTT. Its protein is CASSFTGPINEKLFF. The full variable domain, completed using reference TRBV28 and TRBJ1-4, is DVKVTQSSRYLVKRTGEKVFLECVQDMDHENMFWYRQDPGLGLRLIYFSYDVKMKEKGDIPEGYSVSREKKERFSLILESASTNQTSMYLCASSFTGPINEKLFFGSGTQLSVL.

This clonotype appeared many times. The chain employs TRBV7-2 and TRBJ1-6; D unresolved. The CDR3 runs 19 residues. The V gene lost 4 bases and the J gene lost 0 bases, with 19 bases spanning the gap. Per germline, CDR1 SGHTA and CDR2 FQGNSA. The CDR3 loop reads CASSWEGRRSSSYNSPLHF. CDR3 sequence (DNA): TGTGCCAGCAGCTGGGAGGGTAGACGTTCGAGCTCCTATAATTCACCCCTCCACTTT.

This chain joins TRBV10-3 and TRBJ1-1; the D is unclear. V was clipped by 10 bases and J by 0 bases, with 12 bases between them. Per the germline V gene, CDR1 is ENHRY and CDR2 is SYGVKD. This CDR3 region has 13 residues. CDR3 in DNA: TGTGCCAGCATGCCGGATCTGAACACTGAAGCTTTCTTT. Protein: CASMPDLNTEAFF.

This clonotype was observed at least ten times. The chain recombines TRBV12-3 or TRBV12-4 with TRBJ2-5; D may match TRBD1 or TRBD2 (6 bases each). Between the trimmed V and J ends, which lost 1 base and 5 bases, there was a span of 26 bases. This CDR3 comprises 19 residues. This CDR3 reads CASSLVELRAGGGAETQYF. In DNA, the CDR3 is TGTGCCAGCAGTTTAGTTGAGTTGCGGGCCGGGGGCGGGGCGGAGACCCAGTACTTC.